This paragraph covers one T cell receptor (beta chain) sequence. Its antigen is unidentified. This specimen belongs to a study of post-analysis software for immune sequencing data. Study results and caveats: TRBV5-6, TRBV5-1 and TRBV20-1 were among four to six TRBV segments more frequent in patients than controls.

Germline trimming cut 2 bases from V and 4 bases from J; bases unmatched to any gene: 7. The germline V gene has CDR1 SGHRS and CDR2 YFSETQ. The CDR3 runs to 16 residues. The authors incorporated unique molecular identifiers into the TCR beta cDNA libraries. TCRdb used MiXCR to reprocess the PCR reads, holding one entry per CDR3 protein. The sample contains about 540,000 distinct CDR3 sequences, approximately 31% of which appear only once. The specimen was blood. This TCR derives from a girl aged 2-17 years with multiple sclerosis. The rearrangement uses TRBV5-1 and TRBJ1-1, with 11 bases identical to TRBD1. CDR3 region: CASSLIGTGGGTEAFF. CDR3 nucleotide sequence: TGCGCCAGCAGCTTAATAGGGACAGGGGGAGGCACTGAAGCTTTCTTT.